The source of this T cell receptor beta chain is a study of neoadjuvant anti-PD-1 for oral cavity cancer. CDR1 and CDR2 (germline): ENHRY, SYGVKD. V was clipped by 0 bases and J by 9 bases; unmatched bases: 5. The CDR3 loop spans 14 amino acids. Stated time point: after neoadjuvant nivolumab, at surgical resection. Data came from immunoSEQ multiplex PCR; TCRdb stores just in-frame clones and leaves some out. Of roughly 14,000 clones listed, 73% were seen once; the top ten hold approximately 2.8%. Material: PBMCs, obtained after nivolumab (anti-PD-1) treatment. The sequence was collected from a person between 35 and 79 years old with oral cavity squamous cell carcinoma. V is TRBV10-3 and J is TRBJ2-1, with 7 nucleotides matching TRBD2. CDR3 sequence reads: CAISESGTMSEQFF. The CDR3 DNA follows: TGTGCCATCAGTGAGTCCGGGACTATGTCTGAGCAGTTCTTC.